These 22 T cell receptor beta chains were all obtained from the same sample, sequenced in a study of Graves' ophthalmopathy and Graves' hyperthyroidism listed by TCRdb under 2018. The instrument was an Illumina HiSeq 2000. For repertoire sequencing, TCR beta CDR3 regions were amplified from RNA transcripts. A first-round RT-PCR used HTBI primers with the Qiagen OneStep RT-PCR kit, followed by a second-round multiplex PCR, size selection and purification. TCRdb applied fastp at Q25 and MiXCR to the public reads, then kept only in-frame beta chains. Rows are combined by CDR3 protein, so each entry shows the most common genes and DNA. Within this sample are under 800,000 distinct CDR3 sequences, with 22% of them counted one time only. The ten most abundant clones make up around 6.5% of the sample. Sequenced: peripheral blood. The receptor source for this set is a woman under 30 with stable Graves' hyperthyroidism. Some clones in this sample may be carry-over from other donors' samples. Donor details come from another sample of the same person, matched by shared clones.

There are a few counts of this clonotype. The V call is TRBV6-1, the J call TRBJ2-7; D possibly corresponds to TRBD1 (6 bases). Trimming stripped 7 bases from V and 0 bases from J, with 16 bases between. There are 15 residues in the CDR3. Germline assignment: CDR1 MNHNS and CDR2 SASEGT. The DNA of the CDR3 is TGTGCCAGCACTGAGGGGGTTGGGAGCTCCTACGAGCAGTACTTC. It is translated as CASTEGVGSSYEQYF.

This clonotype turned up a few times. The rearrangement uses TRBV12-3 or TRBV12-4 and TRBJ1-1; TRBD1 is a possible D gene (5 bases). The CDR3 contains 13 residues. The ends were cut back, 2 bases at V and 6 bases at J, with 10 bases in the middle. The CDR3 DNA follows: TGTGCCAGCAGTTTAAAGGGACTTGCTGAAGCTTTCTTT. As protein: CASSLKGLAEAFF.

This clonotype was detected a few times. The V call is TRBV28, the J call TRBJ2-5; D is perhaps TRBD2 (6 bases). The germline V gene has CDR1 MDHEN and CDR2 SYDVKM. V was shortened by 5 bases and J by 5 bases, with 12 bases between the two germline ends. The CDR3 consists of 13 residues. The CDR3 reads CASSPRERETQYF. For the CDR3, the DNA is TGTGCCAGCAGTCCCCGGGAGAGGGAGACCCAGTACTTC.

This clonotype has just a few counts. CDR3 in DNA: TGTGCCAGCAGCCCCTCCGAGGGGAGGGACACCGGGGAGCTGTTTTTT. It is translated as CASSPSEGRDTGELFF. V usage is TRBV12-3 or TRBV12-4 and J usage is TRBJ2-2; 7 bases match TRBD2. The CDR3 consists of 16 residues. The V segment lost 6 bases and the J segment 3 bases; nucleotides outside the gene matches: 10.

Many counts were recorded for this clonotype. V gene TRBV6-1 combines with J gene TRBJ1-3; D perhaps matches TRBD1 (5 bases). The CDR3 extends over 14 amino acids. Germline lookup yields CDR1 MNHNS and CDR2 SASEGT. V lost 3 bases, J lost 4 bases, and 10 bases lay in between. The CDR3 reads CASSDEGWGNTIYF. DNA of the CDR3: TGTGCCAGCAGTGATGAGGGGTGGGGAAACACCATATATTTT.

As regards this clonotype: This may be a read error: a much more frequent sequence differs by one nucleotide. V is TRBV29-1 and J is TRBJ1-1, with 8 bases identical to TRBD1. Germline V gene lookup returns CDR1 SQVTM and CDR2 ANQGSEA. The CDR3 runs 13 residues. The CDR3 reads CSVGTGMNTEACF. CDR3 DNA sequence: TGCAGCGTTGGGACAGGGATGAACACTGAAGCTTGCTTT.

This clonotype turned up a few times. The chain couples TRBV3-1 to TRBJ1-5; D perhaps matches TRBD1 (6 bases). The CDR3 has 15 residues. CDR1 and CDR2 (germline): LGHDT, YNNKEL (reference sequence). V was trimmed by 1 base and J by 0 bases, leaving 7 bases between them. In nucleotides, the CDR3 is TGTGCCAGCAGCCAAGGGACAGATAGCAATCAGCCCCAGCATTTT. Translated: CASSQGTDSNQPQHF. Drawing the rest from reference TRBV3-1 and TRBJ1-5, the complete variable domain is DTAVSQTPKYLVTQMGNDKSIKCEQNLGHDTMYWYKQDSKKFLKIMFSYNNKELIINETVPNRFSPKSPDKAHLNLHINSLELGDSAVYFCASSQGTDSNQPQHFGDGTRLSIL.

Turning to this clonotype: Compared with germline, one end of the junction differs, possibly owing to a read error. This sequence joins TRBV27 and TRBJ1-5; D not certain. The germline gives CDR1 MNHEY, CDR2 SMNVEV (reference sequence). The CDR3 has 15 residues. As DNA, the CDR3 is TGTGCCAACAGTTTAAAGCCTTATAGCAATCAGCCCCAGCATTTT. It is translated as CANSLKPYSNQPQHF.

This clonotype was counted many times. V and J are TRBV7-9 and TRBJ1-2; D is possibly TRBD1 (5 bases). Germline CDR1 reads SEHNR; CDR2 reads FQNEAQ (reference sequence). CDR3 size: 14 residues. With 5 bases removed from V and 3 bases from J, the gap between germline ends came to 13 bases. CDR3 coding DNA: TGTGCCAGCAGCCGAGGGACGGCTGACTATGGCTACACCTTC. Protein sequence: CASSRGTADYGYTF.

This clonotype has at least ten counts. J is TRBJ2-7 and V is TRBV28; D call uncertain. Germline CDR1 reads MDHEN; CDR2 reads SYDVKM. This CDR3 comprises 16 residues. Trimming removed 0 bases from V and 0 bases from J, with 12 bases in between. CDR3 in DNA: TGTGCCAGCAGTTTATGGTGGGCTCCCCGCTCCTACGAGCAGTACTTC. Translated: CASSLWWAPRSYEQYF.

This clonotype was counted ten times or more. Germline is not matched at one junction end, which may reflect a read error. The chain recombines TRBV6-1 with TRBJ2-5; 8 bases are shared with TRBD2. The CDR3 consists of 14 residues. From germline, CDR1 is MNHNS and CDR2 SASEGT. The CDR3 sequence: CASNEAGVRETQYF. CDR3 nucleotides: TGTGCCAGCAATGAAGCGGGAGTGCGAGAGACCCAGTACTTC.

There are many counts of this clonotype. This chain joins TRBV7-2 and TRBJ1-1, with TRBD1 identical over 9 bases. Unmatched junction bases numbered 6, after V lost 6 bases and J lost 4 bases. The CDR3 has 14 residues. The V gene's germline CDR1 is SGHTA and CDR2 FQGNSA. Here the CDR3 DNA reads TGTGCCAGCAGACAATACAGGGGGCTCACTGAAGCTTTCTTT. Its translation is CASRQYRGLTEAFF.

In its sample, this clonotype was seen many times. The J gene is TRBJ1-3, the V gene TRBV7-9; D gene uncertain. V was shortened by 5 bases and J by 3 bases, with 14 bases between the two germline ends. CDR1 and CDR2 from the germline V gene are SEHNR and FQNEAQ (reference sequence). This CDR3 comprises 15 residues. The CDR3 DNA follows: TGTGCCAGCAGCGCACGGGTAGGCGATGGAAACACCATATATTTT. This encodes CASSARVGDGNTIYF.

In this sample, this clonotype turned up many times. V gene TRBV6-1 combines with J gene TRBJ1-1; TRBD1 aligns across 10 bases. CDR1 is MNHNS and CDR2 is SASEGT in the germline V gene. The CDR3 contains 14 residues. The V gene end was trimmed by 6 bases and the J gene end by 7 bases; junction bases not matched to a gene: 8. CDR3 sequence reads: CASRSGTGALEAFF. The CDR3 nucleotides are TGTGCCAGCAGATCCGGGACAGGGGCCCTTGAAGCTTTCTTT.

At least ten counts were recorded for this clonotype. CDR3 region: CASSQDGRGRPYEQYF. The CDR3 bases are TGTGCCAGCAGCCAAGATGGCCGGGGACGACCCTACGAGCAGTACTTC. The chain is built from TRBV3-1 and TRBJ2-7; D may correspond to TRBD1 or TRBD2 (5 bases each). CDR1 is LGHDT, CDR2 YNNKEL, per germline (reference sequence). The CDR3 sequence is 16 residues long. Trimming shortened V by 0 bases and J by 2 bases, and 14 bases separated the two germline ends.

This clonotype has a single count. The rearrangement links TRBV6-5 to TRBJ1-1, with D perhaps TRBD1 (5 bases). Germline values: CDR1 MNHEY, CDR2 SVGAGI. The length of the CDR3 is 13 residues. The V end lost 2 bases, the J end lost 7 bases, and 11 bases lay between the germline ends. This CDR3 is CASSYTRQHEAFF. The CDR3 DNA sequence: TGTGCCAGCAGTTACACGAGACAGCATGAAGCTTTCTTT.

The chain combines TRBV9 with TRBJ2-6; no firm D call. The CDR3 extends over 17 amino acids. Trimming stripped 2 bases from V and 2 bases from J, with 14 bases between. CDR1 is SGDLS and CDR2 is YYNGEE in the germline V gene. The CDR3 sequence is CASSVGPRKAGANVLTF. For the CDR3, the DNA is TGTGCCAGCAGCGTGGGCCCTAGGAAGGCTGGGGCCAACGTCCTGACTTTC. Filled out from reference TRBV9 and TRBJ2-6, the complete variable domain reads DSGVTQTPKHLITATGQRVTLRCSPRSGDLSVYWYQQSLDQGLQFLIQYYNGEERAKGNILERFSAQQFPDLHSELNLSSLELGDSALYFCASSVGPRKAGANVLTFGAGSRLTVL.

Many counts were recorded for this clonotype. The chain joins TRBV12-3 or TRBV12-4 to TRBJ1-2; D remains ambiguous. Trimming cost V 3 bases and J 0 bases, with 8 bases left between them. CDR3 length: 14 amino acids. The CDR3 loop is CASSFPGSNYGYTF. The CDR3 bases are TGTGCCAGCAGTTTCCCCGGTTCTAACTATGGCTACACCTTC.

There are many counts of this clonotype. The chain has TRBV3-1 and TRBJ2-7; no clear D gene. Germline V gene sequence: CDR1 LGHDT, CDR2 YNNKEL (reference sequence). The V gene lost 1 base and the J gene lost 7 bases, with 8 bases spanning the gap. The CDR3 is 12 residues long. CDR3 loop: CASSQANAEQYF. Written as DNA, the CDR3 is TGTGCCAGCAGCCAAGCGAATGCGGAGCAGTACTTC.

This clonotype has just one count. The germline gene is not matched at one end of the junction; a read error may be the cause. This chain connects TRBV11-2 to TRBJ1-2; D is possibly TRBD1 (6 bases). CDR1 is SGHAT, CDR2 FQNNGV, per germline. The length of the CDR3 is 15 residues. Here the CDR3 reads CASSLVRGSNDGYTF. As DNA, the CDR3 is TGTGCCAGCAGCTTAGTGAGGGGGAGTAACGATGGCTACACCTTC.

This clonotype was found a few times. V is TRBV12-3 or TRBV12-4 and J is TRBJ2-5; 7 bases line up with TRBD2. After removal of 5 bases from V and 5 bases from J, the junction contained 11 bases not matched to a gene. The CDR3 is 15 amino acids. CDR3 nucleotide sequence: TGTGCCAGCAGTCCCCAGGCGGCGGGGGTCGAGACCCAGTACTTC. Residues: CASSPQAAGVETQYF.

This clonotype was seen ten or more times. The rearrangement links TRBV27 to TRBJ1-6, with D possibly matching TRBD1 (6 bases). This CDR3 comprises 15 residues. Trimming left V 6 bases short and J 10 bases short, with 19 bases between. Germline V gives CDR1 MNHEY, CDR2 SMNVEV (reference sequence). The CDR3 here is CASSPRDRFGSPLHF. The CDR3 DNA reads TGTGCCAGCAGCCCCCGCGACAGGTTTGGATCACCCCTCCACTTT.